This passage covers 12 T cell receptor beta chains from one sample sequenced in a study of CXCR3-negative and CXCR3-positive naive CD8 T cells. Their cognate antigens are unknown. Regarding the study as a whole: CXCR3-positive naive cells carried more hydrophobic TRB CDR3s than CXCR3-negative ones.

UMI-labeled TRB cDNA libraries were prepared by 5' RACE. TCRdb re-called the 5' RACE reads and catalogs CDR3 proteins one per entry, DNA excluded. The sample totals tens of thousands of distinct CDR3 sequences. The sample comprised naive CXCR3+ CD8+ T cells from blood. This sample's subset: CD45RO-CCR7+CD27+CD95- naive CD8+ T cells expressing CXCR3 (TNR3+). These receptors all come from a human donor in good health. Some clones in this sample may be carry-over from other donors' samples.

The chain recombines TRBV29-1 with TRBJ2-3; TCRdb picks TRBD2, but there is no DNA to check that call. There are 15 residues in the CDR3. Per the germline V gene, CDR1 is SQVTM and CDR2 is ANQGSEA. CDR3 amino acids: CSVAGSGDRTDTQYF.

This chain uses TRBV20-1 with TRBJ2-1; TCRdb selects TRBD1, and the lack of DNA leaves this call unchecked. The CDR3 runs 14 residues. Germline CDR1 reads DFQATT; CDR2 reads SNEGSKA (reference sequence). The CDR3: CSAGGGVSYNEQFF.

The V call is TRBV4-1, the J call TRBJ2-1; TCRdb gives TRBD2 as the D gene, but with no DNA this cannot be confirmed. The CDR3 sequence is 17 residues long. Looked up from germline, CDR1 is MGHRA and CDR2 is YSYEKL. CDR3 protein: CASSHLGLADSYNEQFF.

J is TRBJ2-5 and V is TRBV7-9; TCRdb outputs TRBD1, but without DNA this stays unchecked. Germline lookup yields CDR1 SEHNR and CDR2 FQNEAQ (reference sequence). The CDR3 runs to 14 residues. CDR3 residues: CTSSFIGGQETQYF.

The V call is TRBV28, the J call TRBJ1-1; TCRdb selects TRBD1, and the lack of DNA leaves this call unchecked. The CDR3 length is 12 residues. CDR1 is MDHEN and CDR2 is SYDVKM in the germline V gene. The CDR3 sequence: CASIRRDSEAFF.

V and J are TRBV3-1 and TRBJ1-2. Germline V gene sequence: CDR1 LGHDT, CDR2 YNNKEL (reference sequence). This CDR3 is 14 amino acids long. CDR3 protein: CASSQVETDYGYTF.

The chain links TRBV12-3 or TRBV12-4 to TRBJ2-7; the TCRdb call, TRBD1, lacks DNA for checking. The length of the CDR3 is 14 residues. The CDR3 is CASTSGATSYEQYF.

The rearrangement links TRBV5-1 to TRBJ2-2; TCRdb's D call of TRBD2 is untestable without DNA. The CDR3 sequence is 18 residues long. Germline CDR1 and CDR2: SGHRS and YFSETQ. CDR3 sequence: CASSFTSGGPANTGELFF.

J is TRBJ1-1 and V is TRBV7-3. The CDR3 extends over 14 amino acids. Looked up from germline, CDR1 is SGHTA and CDR2 is FQGTGA. CDR3 protein: CASSLFAGNTEAFF.

The V call is TRBV4-2, the J call TRBJ2-1; TCRdb's D call of TRBD2 is untestable without DNA. This CDR3 contains 17 residues. Germline CDR1 and CDR2: LGHNA and YNFKEQ. This chain's CDR3 is CASSQKGGLAGYNEQFF.

The chain joins TRBV6-5 to TRBJ1-1. Per germline, CDR1 MNHEY and CDR2 SVGAGI. The CDR3 totals 14 residues. This CDR3 is CASSSWTEATETFF.

The rearrangement joins TRBV12-3 or TRBV12-4 to TRBJ2-5; TCRdb selects TRBD1, and the lack of DNA leaves this call unchecked. The CDR3 contains 17 residues. The CDR3 is CASSLLHRDSFQETQYF.